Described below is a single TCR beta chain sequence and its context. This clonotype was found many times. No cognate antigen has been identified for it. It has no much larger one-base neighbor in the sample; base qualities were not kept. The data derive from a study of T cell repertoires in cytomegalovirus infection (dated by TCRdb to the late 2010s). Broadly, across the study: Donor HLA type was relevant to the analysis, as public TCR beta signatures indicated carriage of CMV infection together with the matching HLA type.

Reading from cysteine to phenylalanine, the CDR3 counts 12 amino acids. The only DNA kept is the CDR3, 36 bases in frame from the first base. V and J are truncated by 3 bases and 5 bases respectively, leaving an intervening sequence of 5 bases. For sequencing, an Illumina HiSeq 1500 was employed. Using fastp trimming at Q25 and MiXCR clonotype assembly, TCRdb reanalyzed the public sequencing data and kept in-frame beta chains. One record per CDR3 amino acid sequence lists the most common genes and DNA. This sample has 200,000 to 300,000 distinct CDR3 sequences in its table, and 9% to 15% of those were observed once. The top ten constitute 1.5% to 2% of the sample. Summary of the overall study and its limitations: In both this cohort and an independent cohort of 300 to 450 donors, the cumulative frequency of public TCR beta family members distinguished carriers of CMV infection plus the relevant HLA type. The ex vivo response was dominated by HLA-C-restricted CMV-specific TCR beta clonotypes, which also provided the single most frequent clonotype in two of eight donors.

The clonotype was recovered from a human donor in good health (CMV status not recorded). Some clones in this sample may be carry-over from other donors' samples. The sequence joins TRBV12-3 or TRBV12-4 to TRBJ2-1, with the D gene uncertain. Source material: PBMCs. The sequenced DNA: TGTGCCAGCAGTTTTTCCCACAATGAGCAGTTCTTC. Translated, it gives CASSFSHNEQFF.